The 15 T cell receptor beta chains presented below share a single source sample, sequenced in a study of OX40 agonist ivuxolimab in advanced cancers. Only in-frame clones appear in the TCRdb table, and some are missing; sequencing was by immunoSEQ multiplex PCR. The table shows over 55,000 clones, with about 90% occurring only once. This sample comprised CD4+ or CD8+ T cells sorted from blood, obtained in a trial of the OX40 agonist ivuxolimab. Source of these receptors: an adult with an advanced solid tumor such as melanoma, head and neck, liver or kidney cancer.

The chain links TRBV27 to TRBJ2-1; D is tentatively TRBD1 or TRBD2 (5 bases each). In germline, CDR1 is MNHEY, CDR2 SMNVEV (reference sequence). The CDR3 covers 14 residues. The V end lost 5 bases, the J end lost 7 bases, and 15 bases lay between the germline ends. CDR3 in amino acids: CASSPGTTGNEQFF. The CDR3 region has the DNA TGTGCCAGCAGTCCCGGGACCACGGGTAATGAGCAGTTCTTC.

The chain links TRBV27 to TRBJ2-1, with 13 bases fitting TRBD2. Germline CDR1 reads MNHEY; CDR2 reads SMNVEV (reference sequence). Losses at the gene ends were 2 bases for V and 12 bases for J; bases not matched to a gene: 10. The CDR3 spans 16 residues. Written as DNA, the CDR3 is TGTGCCAGCAGTTTAGCGGGACTAGCGGGACCTCACTCGCAGTTCTTC. The encoded protein is CASSLAGLAGPHSQFF.

This chain links TRBV7-9 with TRBJ2-7; TRBD1 aligns across 8 bases. CDR1 is SEHNR, CDR2 FQNEAQ, per germline (reference sequence). The CDR3 consists of 14 residues. J gave up 5 bases and V 5 bases, and 8 bases lay outside the gene matches. The CDR3 DNA sequence: TGTGCCAGCAGCGGACAGGGCCAAATTAACGAGCAGTACTTC. It encodes CASSGQGQINEQYF.

The chain is built from TRBV4-3 and TRBJ1-3, with no clear D. V was pared by 0 bases and J by 4 bases, with 16 bases between. In germline, CDR1 is LGHNA, CDR2 YSLEER. The CDR3 length is 17 residues. CDR3 region: CASSQDLGTVSGNTIYF. CDR3 DNA sequence: TGCGCCAGCAGCCAAGATCTGGGTACCGTGTCGGGAAACACCATATATTTT.

This clone was seen only once. This chain joins TRBV4-3 and TRBJ1-3; 7 bases are shared with TRBD1. Germline assignment: CDR1 LGHNA and CDR2 YSLEER. The CDR3 covers 16 residues. Trimming took 3 bases from V and 3 from J; bases not matched to a gene: 8. Here the CDR3 DNA reads TGCGCCAGCAGCCATGACAGGGTTAAGGGTGGAAACACCATATATTTT. Amino acids: CASSHDRVKGGNTIYF.

V usage is TRBV9 and J usage is TRBJ2-1; the D gene could be TRBD1 or TRBD2 (5 bases each). CDR1 is SGDLS, CDR2 YYNGEE, per germline. This CDR3 spans 15 amino acids. The V gene lost 3 bases and the J gene lost 3 bases, with 13 bases spanning the gap. The CDR3 region has the DNA TGTGCCAGCAGCGCCCAGGGAGACAACTACAATGAGCAGTTCTTC. Its translation: CASSAQGDNYNEQFF. The full variable domain, rest sourced from reference TRBV9 and TRBJ2-1, is DSGVTQTPKHLITATGQRVTLRCSPRSGDLSVYWYQQSLDQGLQFLIQYYNGEERAKGNILERFSAQQFPDLHSELNLSSLELGDSALYFCASSAQGDNYNEQFFGPGTRLTVL.

This chain joins TRBV11-1 and TRBJ2-4; D call uncertain. CDR3 length: 13 amino acids. The germline V and J ends were trimmed by 0 bases and 0 bases, with 0 bases remaining between them. The germline V gene encodes CDR1 SGHAT and CDR2 FQDESV (reference sequence). CDR3 protein: CASSLAAKNIQYF. The CDR3 DNA reads TGTGCCAGCAGCTTAGCAGCCAAAAACATTCAGTACTTC.

The V gene is TRBV19, the J gene TRBJ2-5; D may correspond to TRBD1 or TRBD2 (5 bases each). Trimming left V 1 base short and J 2 bases short, with 11 bases between. CDR1 is LNHDA, CDR2 SQIVND, per germline (reference sequence). This CDR3 has 15 amino acids. CDR3 amino acids: CASSIVGDGQETQYF. The DNA for the CDR3 is TGTGCCAGTAGTATAGTTGGGGACGGGCAAGAGACCCAGTACTTC. The complete variable domain, with remaining parts taken from reference TRBV19 and TRBJ2-5, reads DGGITQSPKYLFRKEGQNVTLSCEQNLNHDAMYWYRQDPGQGLRLIYYSQIVNDFQKGDIAEGYSVSREKKESFPLTVTSAQKNPTAFYLCASSIVGDGQETQYFGPGTRLLVL.

The chain has TRBV18 and TRBJ2-1; TRBD2 is a possible D gene (6 bases). Germline CDR1 is KGHSH and CDR2 is LQKENI. V shed 2 bases and J shed 2 bases, with 10 bases lying between them. This CDR3 contains 15 residues. This chain's CDR3 is CASSPLAATYNEQFF. CDR3 DNA sequence: TGTGCCAGCTCACCATTAGCGGCCACCTACAATGAGCAGTTCTTC.

The chain couples TRBV5-1 to TRBJ2-1; D unclear. Between the trimmed V and J ends, which lost 0 bases and 2 bases, there was a span of 3 bases. This CDR3 is 13 amino acids long. CDR1 is SGHRS and CDR2 is YFSETQ in the germline V gene. The CDR3 reads CASSLGPYNEQFF. As DNA, the CDR3 is TGCGCCAGCAGCTTGGGGCCCTACAATGAGCAGTTCTTC.

The J gene is TRBJ2-1, the V gene TRBV5-4; D remains ambiguous. CDR1 and CDR2 (germline): SGHNT, YYREEE (reference sequence). This CDR3 is built from 12 residues. V dropped 3 bases and J dropped 3 bases, with 4 bases sitting between them. The CDR3 DNA reads as TGTGCCAGCAGCTCGGACTACAATGAGCAGTTCTTC. It is translated as CASSSDYNEQFF.

The J gene is TRBJ1-4, the V gene TRBV4-1; no reliable D call. The germline V and J ends were trimmed by 8 bases and 7 bases, with 8 bases remaining between them. Per germline, CDR1 MGHRA and CDR2 YSYEKL. The CDR3 totals 11 residues. CDR3 sequence (DNA): TGCGCCAGCCGTGCGTTTGAAAAACTGTTTTTT. Protein: CASRAFEKLFF.

V and J are TRBV4-2 and TRBJ2-3, with 9 positions matching TRBD2. The CDR3 is 17 residues long. V lost 2 bases, J lost 5 bases, and 11 bases stayed unmatched. In germline, CDR1 is LGHNA, CDR2 YNFKEQ. As DNA, the CDR3 is TGTGCCAGCAGCCAAACCCAAGCGGGAGGTATCAAAGATACGCAGTATTTT. Protein sequence: CASSQTQAGGIKDTQYF.

The CDR3 nucleotides are TGTGCCAGCAGCTTGTATCCGGGGCTAGCGGGATCGAACACCGGGGAGCTGTTTTTT. Translated: CASSLYPGLAGSNTGELFF. The rearrangement uses TRBV5-4 and TRBJ2-2; 9 bases map to TRBD2. CDR3 size: 19 residues. Germline lookup yields CDR1 SGHNT and CDR2 YYREEE (reference sequence). V was clipped by 1 base and J by 0 bases; unmatched bases: 10.

This chain uses TRBV7-6 with TRBJ2-3; 16 bases agree with TRBD2. The CDR3 loop spans 18 amino acids. The trim removed 3 bases at V and 2 bases at J, leaving 5 bases unmatched. Germline assignment: CDR1 SGHVS and CDR2 FNYEAQ. CDR3 sequence: CASSLGLAGGQNTDTQYF. In nucleotides, the CDR3 is TGTGCCAGCAGCTTGGGACTAGCGGGAGGGCAGAACACAGATACGCAGTATTTT.